What follows are 27 T cell receptor beta chains derived from one specimen sequenced in a study of OX40 agonist ivuxolimab in advanced cancers. TCRdb keeps only in-frame clones here, not all; method: immunoSEQ multiplex PCR. This table has over 55,000 clones, more than 70% appearing once. The source material was CD4+ or CD8+ T cells sorted from blood, sampled in a trial of the OX40 agonist ivuxolimab. These receptors were obtained from an adult with an advanced solid tumor such as melanoma, head and neck, liver or kidney cancer.

For the CDR3, the DNA is TGTGCCAGTAGTATTTACGGGACTGGTGGCTACACCTTC. Translated, it gives CASSIYGTGGYTF. The chain links TRBV19 to TRBJ1-2, with a possible D match to TRBD1 (5 bases). Germline CDR1 and CDR2: LNHDA and SQIVND (reference sequence). Between the trimmed V and J ends, which lost 3 bases and 7 bases, there was a span of 12 bases. The CDR3 spans 13 residues.

The chain combines TRBV5-1 with TRBJ1-1, with D perhaps matching TRBD1 (6 bases). Germline values: CDR1 SGHRS, CDR2 YFSETQ. V gave up 4 bases and J gave up 5 bases, with 12 bases separating them. The CDR3 sequence is 13 residues long. CDR3 sequence: CASSPDSWTEAFF. The CDR3, as DNA: TGCGCCAGCAGCCCGGACAGTTGGACTGAAGCTTTCTTT.

The chain's CDR3 is CASSLEVSYEQYF. The CDR3 bases are TGTGCCAGCAGCTTAGAAGTCAGTTACGAGCAGTACTTC. This chain uses TRBV7-2 with TRBJ2-7; no definite D call. This CDR3 spans 13 amino acids. Germline assignment: CDR1 SGHTA and CDR2 FQGNSA. The V gene lost 1 base and the J gene lost 4 bases, with 8 bases spanning the gap.

The chain is built from TRBV9 and TRBJ1-5; D might be TRBD1 (5 bases). Between the trimmed V and J ends, which lost 2 bases and 1 base, there was a span of 16 bases. The germline V gene has CDR1 SGDLS and CDR2 YYNGEE. This CDR3 spans 17 amino acids. The DNA of the CDR3 is TGTGCCAGCAGCGTGGGGCTCCTACATGGGAGCAATCAGCCCCAGCATTTT. Residues: CASSVGLLHGSNQPQHF.

The chain recombines TRBV7-3 with TRBJ2-1; no definite D call. Germline lookup yields CDR1 SGHTA and CDR2 FQGTGA. Trimming removed 5 bases at V and 5 bases at J, with 16 bases between. The CDR3 totals 15 residues. The DNA of the CDR3 is TGTGCCAGCAGCCTATCGACTTTATGGGACAATGAGCAGTTCTTC. Encoded protein: CASSLSTLWDNEQFF.

This chain joins TRBV28 and TRBJ1-4; D is possibly TRBD1 (5 bases). This CDR3 is 15 amino acids long. Germline V gene lookup returns CDR1 MDHEN and CDR2 SYDVKM. Trimming took 7 bases from V and 5 from J, leaving 17 bases between them. Here the CDR3 DNA reads TGTGCCAGCAAGGTGGGGGGGTCAAGAAATGAAAAACTGTTTTTT. Protein product: CASKVGGSRNEKLFF.

As concerns this clone: This sample includes further DNA sequences coding for the same CDR3. The rearrangement links TRBV2 to TRBJ2-5; D might be TRBD1 (5 bases). Trimming cost V 3 bases and J 5 bases, with 10 bases left between them. This CDR3 has 13 residues. Germline V gene sequence: CDR1 SNHLY, CDR2 FYNNEI. CDR3 sequence reads: CASSDLGVETQYF. The CDR3 nucleotides read TGTGCCAGCAGTGACCTAGGGGTTGAGACCCAGTACTTC.

The chain has TRBV5-5 and TRBJ1-4; weak D call: TRBD1 (6 bases). With 5 bases removed from V and 7 bases from J, the gap between germline ends came to 24 bases. Germline CDR1 SGHKS, CDR2 YYEKEE (reference sequence). CDR3 length: 17 amino acids. The CDR3 DNA reads as TGTGCCAGCAGGACCAATAATCAGGGGCTGGGGGGTGAAAAACTGTTTTTT. Its translation: CASRTNNQGLGGEKLFF.

The rearrangement joins TRBV7-2 to TRBJ1-2; D is possibly TRBD1 (5 bases). Germline values: CDR1 SGHTA, CDR2 FQGNSA. V shed 1 base and J shed 10 bases, with 10 bases lying between them. The CDR3 is made up of 12 amino acids. This chain's CDR3 is CASSLGQRAYTF. CDR3 bases: TGTGCCAGCAGCTTAGGACAGCGAGCCTACACCTTC. The full variable domain, with the rest looked up from reference TRBV7-2 and TRBJ1-2, is GAGVSQSPSNKVTEKGKDVELRCDPISGHTALYWYRQSLGQGLEFLIYFQGNSAPDKSGLPSDRFSAERTGGSVSTLTIQRTQQEDSAVYLCASSLGQRAYTFGSGTRLTVV.

This clone was seen only a few times. The genes are TRBV6-6 and TRBJ2-2; TRBD1 matches at 7 bases. V shed 6 bases, J shed 6 bases, and the junction held 4 bases outside the gene matches. Per the germline V gene, CDR1 is MNHNY and CDR2 is SVGAGI (reference sequence). The CDR3 contains 13 residues. CDR3 sequence reads: CASSRGQPGELFF. The CDR3 region has the DNA TGTGCCAGCAGCCGGGGACAGCCCGGGGAGCTGTTTTTT.

The chain joins TRBV10-3 to TRBJ1-2; a possible D gene is TRBD1 (6 bases). Trimming pared 0 bases from V and 6 bases from J, leaving 11 bases between. Germline V gives CDR1 ENHRY, CDR2 SYGVKD. The CDR3 is made up of 14 amino acids. In DNA, the CDR3 is TGTGCCATCAGTGAGTCGGGGGACACTGATGGCTACACCTTC. This translates into CAISESGDTDGYTF.

CDR3 sequence (DNA): TGTGCCAGCAGTTACTTGGGAACAGAGACCCAGTACTTC. It codes for CASSYLGTETQYF. This chain uses TRBV6-5 with TRBJ2-5; no firm D call. The CDR3 sequence is 13 residues long. Trimming shortened V by 1 base and J by 4 bases, and 7 bases separated the two germline ends. The germline V gene encodes CDR1 MNHEY and CDR2 SVGAGI.

The chain carries TRBV19 and TRBJ2-6; D might be TRBD1 (6 bases). This CDR3 contains 15 residues. Germline CDR1 is LNHDA and CDR2 is SQIVND (reference sequence). V lost 6 bases and J lost 2, with 11 bases in between. CDR3 amino acids: CASRVQGAGANVLTF. The DNA for the CDR3 is TGTGCCAGTAGGGTACAGGGAGCTGGGGCCAACGTCCTGACTTTC.

V gene TRBV7-6 combines with J gene TRBJ2-5, with 12 bases identical to TRBD2. The J segment lost 9 bases and the V segment lost 4 bases, leaving 9 bases of the junction unmatched. This CDR3 has 15 amino acids. The V gene's germline CDR1 is SGHVS and CDR2 FNYEAQ. The CDR3 coding sequence is TGTGCCAGCAGCTCCTCGACTAGCGGGGGCTTGTCCCAGTACTTC. This gives the protein CASSSSTSGGLSQYF.

This clone was detected only once. CDR3 sequence (DNA): TGTGCCAGCAGCACGCCTGCTAGCGGGCCCCAAGAGACCCAGTACTTC. Its translation: CASSTPASGPQETQYF. The chain is built from TRBV5-4 and TRBJ2-5, with TRBD2 matching over 8 bases. CDR1 is SGHNT, CDR2 YYREEE, per germline (reference sequence). The CDR3 runs to 16 residues. V shed 4 bases, J shed 1 base, and the junction held 9 bases outside the gene matches.

The rearrangement links TRBV21-1 to TRBJ2-7. TRBV21-1 has pseudogene status. This CDR3 has 14 amino acids. CDR3 sequence (DNA): TGTGCCAGCGGTGAGGAGGGACACAACTACGAGCAGTACGTC. This encodes CASGEEGHNYEQYV.

J is TRBJ1-4 and V is TRBV9; no clear D. Germline V gene sequence: CDR1 SGDLS, CDR2 YYNGEE. V was pared by 3 bases and J by 8 bases, with 20 bases between. The length of the CDR3 is 16 residues. The CDR3 DNA is TGTGCCAGCAGCGCCAGTTCGGGCAGGTTCGGGGAAAAACTGTTTTTT. It translates to CASSASSGRFGEKLFF. Combining the CDR3 with reference TRBV9 and TRBJ1-4 gives the whole variable domain DSGVTQTPKHLITATGQRVTLRCSPRSGDLSVYWYQQSLDQGLQFLIQYYNGEERAKGNILERFSAQQFPDLHSELNLSSLELGDSALYFCASSASSGRFGEKLFFGSGTQLSVL.

The chain has TRBV28 and TRBJ1-5; possible D gene TRBD1, 5 bases. This CDR3 spans 15 amino acids. V was trimmed by 8 bases and J by 0 bases, leaving 14 bases between them. CDR1 is MDHEN, CDR2 SYDVKM, per germline. CDR3 coding DNA: TGTGCCAGCCCTCCGGGACGGGTTAGCAATCAGCCCCAGCATTTT. Amino acid sequence: CASPPGRVSNQPQHF.

The rearrangement links TRBV15 to TRBJ1-2; possibly TRBD1 for D (5 bases). The CDR3 has 17 residues. Trimming removed 1 base at V and 1 base at J, with 16 bases between. Germline CDR1 is LNHNV and CDR2 is YYDKDF (reference sequence). CDR3 amino acids: CATSRGGEAGLNYGYTF. CDR3 DNA: TGTGCCACCAGCAGAGGAGGGGAGGCAGGACTTAACTATGGCTACACCTTC.

The V call is TRBV7-9, the J call TRBJ2-3; possible D gene TRBD2, 6 bases. The V gene lost 5 bases and the J gene lost 2 bases, with 20 bases spanning the gap. The CDR3 runs to 17 residues. Germline loops: CDR1 SEHNR, CDR2 FQNEAQ (reference sequence). CDR3 DNA sequence: TGTGCCAGCAGCCCCCGGTTAGGTAGCGGTGACACAGATACGCAGTATTTT. This codes for CASSPRLGSGDTDTQYF.

In DNA, the CDR3 is TGTGCCTCCCAAGGGGGGGGCGGCACAGATACGCAGTATTTT. Protein product: CASQGGGGTDTQYF. This sequence joins TRBV6-5 and TRBJ2-3; D may be TRBD2 (7 bases). The V gene lost 11 bases and the J gene lost 1 base, with 16 bases spanning the gap. Germline CDR1 and CDR2: MNHEY and SVGAGI. The CDR3 consists of 14 residues.

The chain links TRBV7-2 to TRBJ2-3; the match to TRBD2 covers 14 bases. Germline CDR1 is SGHTA and CDR2 is FQGNSA. This CDR3 region has 18 residues. The ends lost 1 base at V and 1 base at J; junction bases unmatched: 4. As DNA, the CDR3 is TGTGCCAGCAGCTTAGGACTAGCGGGGGGGAAGGGCACAGATACGCAGTATTTT. Its protein is CASSLGLAGGKGTDTQYF.

J is TRBJ2-2 and V is TRBV19; 8 bases map to TRBD1. The CDR3 is 16 residues long. Per the germline V gene, CDR1 is LNHDA and CDR2 is SQIVND (reference sequence). V was pared by 5 bases and J by 3 bases, with 8 bases of the junction left unmatched. CDR3 in amino acids: CASSGGGTGYTGELFF. The CDR3 DNA follows: TGTGCCAGTAGTGGAGGAGGGACAGGTTACACCGGGGAGCTGTTTTTT. Combining the CDR3 with reference TRBV19 and TRBJ2-2 gives the whole variable domain DGGITQSPKYLFRKEGQNVTLSCEQNLNHDAMYWYRQDPGQGLRLIYYSQIVNDFQKGDIAEGYSVSREKKESFPLTVTSAQKNPTAFYLCASSGGGTGYTGELFFGEGSRLTVL.

The chain uses TRBV9 and TRBJ1-4; TRBD1 might be the D (5 bases). This CDR3 has 15 residues. The V gene lost 2 bases and the J gene lost 7 bases, with 15 bases spanning the gap. Germline CDR1 and CDR2: SGDLS and YYNGEE. The CDR3 here is CASSVTGTLGEKLFF. As DNA, the CDR3 is TGTGCCAGCAGCGTTACCGGGACTTTGGGTGAAAAACTGTTTTTT.

The V call is TRBV5-1, the J call TRBJ2-1; the D gene is possibly TRBD1 (6 bases). The V end lost 7 bases, the J end lost 8 bases, and 19 bases lay between the germline ends. Germline V gives CDR1 SGHRS, CDR2 YFSETQ. The CDR3 spans 14 residues. The CDR3 coding sequence is TGCGCCAGCGCACGACAGGTTACCCTTGATGAGCAGTTCTTC. It codes for CASARQVTLDEQFF.

V usage is TRBV10-3 and J usage is TRBJ2-2, with TRBD2 matching 8 bases. Germline CDR1 and CDR2: ENHRY and SYGVKD. The CDR3 has 16 amino acids. The V gene end was trimmed by 8 bases and the J gene end by 0 bases; junction bases not matched to a gene: 8. CDR3 DNA: TGTGCCATCGGGTCGACTAGCGCAACGAACACCGGGGAGCTGTTTTTT. This translates into CAIGSTSATNTGELFF.

This chain connects TRBV5-1 to TRBJ2-1; no clear D. Trimming took 4 bases from V and 3 from J, leaving 11 bases between them. This CDR3 is built from 14 residues. Germline V CDR1 and CDR2: SGHRS, YFSETQ. The CDR3 region is CASSLLDGYNEQFF. In nucleotides, the CDR3 is TGCGCCAGCAGCCTCCTTGACGGCTACAATGAGCAGTTCTTC.